What follows is one T cell receptor (beta chain) and its context. Its antigen remains unknown. The source of the sample is a study of T cell responses to AZD1222 COVID-19 vaccine. About the study: Second-dose intervals of approximately 4 or approximately 12 weeks were pooled.

Study results and caveats: Donors were mostly white British, more females; clonal diversity possibly underestimated. At 160-218 and 743-854, vaccine-associated CD4 TCRs were dominant, and they spanned spike. Reportedly, nearly half of unique spike TCRs recognized epitopes outside B.1.351/B.1.1.7 mutations.

V was pared by 5 bases and J by 8 bases, with 21 bases between. From germline, CDR1 is SGHTA and CDR2 FQGNSA. The CDR3 has 16 residues. Using immunoSEQ multiplex PCR, the repertoire was profiled, and TCRdb retains in-frame clones only, with some absent. This sample carries 170,000 or so clones, approximately 90% of them seen once, and the ten largest clones take 2.5% to 3%. The TCR was taken from an adult in good health. This chain links TRBV7-2 with TRBJ1-4, with D possibly TRBD1 on 6 matching bases. This specimen consisted of peripheral blood, obtained on day 0 of AZD1222 vaccination. The CDR3 nucleotides read TGTGCCAGCAGCCCATCCTCGACAGGCATTGGGGAAAAACTGTTTTTT. Encoded protein: CASSPSSTGIGEKLFF.